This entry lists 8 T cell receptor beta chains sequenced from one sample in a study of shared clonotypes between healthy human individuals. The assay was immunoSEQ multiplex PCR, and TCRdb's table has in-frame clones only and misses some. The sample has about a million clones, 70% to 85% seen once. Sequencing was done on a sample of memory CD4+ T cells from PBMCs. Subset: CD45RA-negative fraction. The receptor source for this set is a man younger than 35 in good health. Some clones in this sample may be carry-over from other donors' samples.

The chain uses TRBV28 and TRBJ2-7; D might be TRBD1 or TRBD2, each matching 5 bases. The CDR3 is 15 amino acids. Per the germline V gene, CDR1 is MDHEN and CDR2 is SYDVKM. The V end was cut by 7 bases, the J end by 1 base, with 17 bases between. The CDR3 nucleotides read TGTGCCAGCAACACTTCCCCCGGGGCTTCCTACGAGCAGTACTTC. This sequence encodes CASNTSPGASYEQYF. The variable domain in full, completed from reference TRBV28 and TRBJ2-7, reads DVKVTQSSRYLVKRTGEKVFLECVQDMDHENMFWYRQDPGLGLRLIYFSYDVKMKEKGDIPEGYSVSREKKERFSLILESASTNQTSMYLCASNTSPGASYEQYFGPGTRLTVT.

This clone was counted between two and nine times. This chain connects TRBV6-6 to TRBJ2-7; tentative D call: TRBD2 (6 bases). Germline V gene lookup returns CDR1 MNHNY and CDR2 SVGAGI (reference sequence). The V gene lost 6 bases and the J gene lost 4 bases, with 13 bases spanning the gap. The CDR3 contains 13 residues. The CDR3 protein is CASSPREEYEQYF. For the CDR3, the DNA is TGTGCCAGCAGCCCCAGGGAGGAGTACGAGCAGTACTTC.

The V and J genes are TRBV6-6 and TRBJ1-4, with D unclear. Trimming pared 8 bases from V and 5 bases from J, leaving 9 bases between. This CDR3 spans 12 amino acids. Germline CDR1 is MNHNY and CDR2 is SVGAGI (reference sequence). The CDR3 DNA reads TGTGCCAGCTCGCAGCAAAATGAAAAACTGTTTTTT. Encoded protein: CASSQQNEKLFF.

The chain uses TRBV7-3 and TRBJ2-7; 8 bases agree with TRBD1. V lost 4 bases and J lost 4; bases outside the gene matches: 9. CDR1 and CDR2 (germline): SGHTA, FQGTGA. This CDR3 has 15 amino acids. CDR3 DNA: TGTGCCAGCAGCTCGCCTGGGGACAGGTGGTACGAGCAGTACTTC. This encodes CASSSPGDRWYEQYF.

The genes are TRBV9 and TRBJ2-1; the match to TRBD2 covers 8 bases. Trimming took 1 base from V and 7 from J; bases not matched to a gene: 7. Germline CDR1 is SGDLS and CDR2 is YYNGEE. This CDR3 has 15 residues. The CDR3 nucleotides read TGTGCCAGCAGCGTAACCGGGACTAGTATAAATGAGCAGTTCTTC. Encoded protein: CASSVTGTSINEQFF. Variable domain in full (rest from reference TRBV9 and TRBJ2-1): DSGVTQTPKHLITATGQRVTLRCSPRSGDLSVYWYQQSLDQGLQFLIQYYNGEERAKGNILERFSAQQFPDLHSELNLSSLELGDSALYFCASSVTGTSINEQFFGPGTRLTVL.

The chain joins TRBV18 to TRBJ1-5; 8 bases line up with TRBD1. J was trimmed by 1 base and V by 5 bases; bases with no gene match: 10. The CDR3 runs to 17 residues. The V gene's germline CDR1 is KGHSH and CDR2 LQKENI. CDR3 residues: CASSADRGKSSNQPQHF. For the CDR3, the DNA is TGTGCCAGCTCAGCAGACAGGGGAAAGTCGAGCAATCAGCCCCAGCATTTT. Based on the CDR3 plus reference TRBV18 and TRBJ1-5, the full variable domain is NAGVMQNPRHLVRRRGQEARLRCSPMKGHSHVYWYRQLPEEGLKFMVYLQKENIIDESGMPKERFSAEFPKEGPSILRIQQVVRGDSAAYFCASSADRGKSSNQPQHFGDGTRLSIL.

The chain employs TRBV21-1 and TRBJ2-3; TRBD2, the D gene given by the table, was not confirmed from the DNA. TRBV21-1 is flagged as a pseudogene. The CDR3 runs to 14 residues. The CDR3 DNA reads TGTGCCAGCAGGGGACTAGCGGGAGCCGATACGCAGTATTTT. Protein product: CASRGLAGADTQYF.

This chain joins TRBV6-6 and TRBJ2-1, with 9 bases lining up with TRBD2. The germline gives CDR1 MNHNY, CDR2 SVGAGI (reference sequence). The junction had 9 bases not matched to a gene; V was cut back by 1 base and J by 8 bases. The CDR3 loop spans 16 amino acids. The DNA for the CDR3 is TGTGCCAGCAGTTACTTAGGGGCTAGCGGGATCGATGAGCAGTTCTTC. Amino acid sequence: CASSYLGASGIDEQFF.